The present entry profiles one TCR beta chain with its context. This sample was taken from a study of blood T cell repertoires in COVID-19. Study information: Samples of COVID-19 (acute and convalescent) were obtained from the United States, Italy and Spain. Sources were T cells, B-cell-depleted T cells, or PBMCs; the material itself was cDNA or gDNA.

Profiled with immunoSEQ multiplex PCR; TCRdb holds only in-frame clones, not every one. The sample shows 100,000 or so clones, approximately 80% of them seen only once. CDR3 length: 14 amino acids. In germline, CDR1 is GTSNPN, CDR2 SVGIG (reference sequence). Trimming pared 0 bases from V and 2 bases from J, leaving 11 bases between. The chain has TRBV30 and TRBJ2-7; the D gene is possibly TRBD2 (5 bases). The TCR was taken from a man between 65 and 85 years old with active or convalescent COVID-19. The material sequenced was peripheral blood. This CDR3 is CAWSVPSGPYEQYF. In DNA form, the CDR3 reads TGTGCCTGGAGTGTACCGAGCGGACCCTACGAGCAGTACTTC.